This T cell receptor beta chain comes out of a study of T cells in Graves' hyperthyroidism and ophthalmopathy. Stable disease denoted Graves' hyperthyroidism without ophthalmopathy progression within 18 months. Trimming shortened V by 0 bases and J by 7 bases, and 3 bases separated the two germline ends. Germline V CDR1 and CDR2: SNHLY, FYNNEI. The CDR3 spans 11 residues. On this clonotype itself: The antigen remains unidentified.

What was amplified from RNA transcripts were TCR beta CDR3 regions. RT-PCR in the first round (using the HTBI primer set) targeted the TCR CDR3. TCRdb itself ran the multiplex PCR reads through MiXCR, one entry per CDR3 protein. The data contain 45,000 to 55,000 distinct CDR3 sequences, less than 65% of them singletons. Study-wide points: Most thyroid clonotypes with frequency above 0.001 were detected in blood. Model-based prediction identified ophthalmopathy a median roughly 5.9 months prior to its onset.

The TCR sequence derives from a man younger than 35 with Graves' hyperthyroidism. The sequenced sample consisted of peripheral blood or thyroid tissue (not recorded which). V usage is TRBV2 and J usage is TRBJ1-2, with no clear D. The CDR3 loop is CASSEAVGYTF. As DNA, the CDR3 is TGTGCCAGCAGTGAAGCGGTTGGCTACACCTTC.